A selection of T cell receptor beta chains follows, all from one sample in a study of CD8 T cells in Susac syndrome. Via MiXCR, TCRdb re-called the immunoSEQ multiplex PCR reads, giving one row per CDR3 protein. The sample has fewer than 150,000 distinct CDR3 sequences; roughly 94% are singletons. The source material was CD8+ T cells from PBMCs. These receptors came from a human donor with Susac syndrome. CDR3s include the opening cysteine and the closing phenylalanine or tryptophan. Each record gives: J gene, D gene, clone size, V gene, CDR3 protein, CDR3 DNA. The D gene is left open where the match is weak. Rows give clone size only sometimes, using once, few, many, or a class for an expanded clone.

J gene: TRBJ1-5
D gene: -
clone size: -
V gene: TRBV15
CDR3 protein: CATSRDRGSQPQHF
CDR3 DNA: TGTGCCACCAGCAGAGACAGGGGTAGTCAGCCCCAGCATTTT

J gene: TRBJ2-3
D gene: -
clone size: once
V gene: TRBV20-1
CDR3 protein: CSACSSFTPSSTDTQYF
CDR3 DNA: TGCAGTGCATGCAGCAGCTTCACCCCTTCTAGCACAGATACGCAGTATTTT

J gene: TRBJ2-1
D gene: -
clone size: -
V gene: TRBV13
CDR3 protein: CASSPSLHEQFF
CDR3 DNA: TGTGCCAGCAGCCCCTCTCTCCATGAGCAGTTCTTC

J gene: TRBJ2-1
D gene: -
clone size: -
V gene: TRBV9
CDR3 protein: CASSGRRNEQFF
CDR3 DNA: TGTGCCAGCAGTGGGAGGCGCAATGAGCAGTTCTTC

J gene: TRBJ2-7
D gene: TRBD1
clone size: -
V gene: TRBV3-1
CDR3 protein: CASSPPSWDSVSYEQYF
CDR3 DNA: TGTGCCAGCAGCCCCCCTAGTTGGGACAGTGTCTCCTACGAGCAGTACTTC

J gene: TRBJ2-7
D gene: -
clone size: -
V gene: TRBV24-1
CDR3 protein: CATSDFGYEQYF
CDR3 DNA: TGTGCCACCAGTGATTTTGGATACGAGCAGTACTTC

J gene: TRBJ2-1
D gene: TRBD2
clone size: -
V gene: TRBV7-3
CDR3 protein: CASTSGNGQFF
CDR3 DNA: TGTGCCAGCACTAGCGGGAATGGGCAGTTCTTC

J gene: TRBJ1-4
D gene: -
clone size: -
V gene: TRBV30
CDR3 protein: CAWSVIAGEKLFF
CDR3 DNA: TGTGCCTGGAGTGTAATAGCTGGGGAAAAACTGTTTTTT

J gene: TRBJ2-7
D gene: -
clone size: -
V gene: TRBV29-1
CDR3 protein: CSVAQASEQYF
CDR3 DNA: TGCAGCGTCGCACAGGCTTCCGAGCAGTACTTC

J gene: TRBJ1-3
D gene: -
clone size: -
V gene: TRBV11-3
CDR3 protein: CASSRWTGSGNTIYF
CDR3 DNA: TGTGCCAGCAGCCGGTGGACGGGCTCTGGAAACACCATATATTTT

J gene: TRBJ1-5
D gene: TRBD1
clone size: -
V gene: TRBV2
CDR3 protein: CASSEKQGVYQPQHF
CDR3 DNA: TGTGCCAGCAGTGAAAAGCAGGGGGTATATCAGCCCCAGCATTTT

J gene: TRBJ2-7
D gene: -
clone size: -
V gene: TRBV29-1
CDR3 protein: CSVGSRSYEQYF
CDR3 DNA: TGCAGCGTTGGGTCCCGCTCCTACGAGCAGTACTTC

J gene: TRBJ2-1
D gene: -
clone size: -
V gene: TRBV20-1
CDR3 protein: CSANEVNTVLYNEQFF
CDR3 DNA: TGCAGTGCTAATGAGGTCAACACGGTCCTTTACAATGAGCAGTTCTTC

J gene: TRBJ2-1
D gene: TRBD2
clone size: -
V gene: TRBV12-3/TRBV12-4
CDR3 protein: CASSYAGGSYNEQFF
CDR3 DNA: TGTGCCAGCAGTTATGCGGGGGGCTCCTACAATGAGCAGTTCTTC

J gene: TRBJ2-2
D gene: -
clone size: -
V gene: TRBV27
CDR3 protein: CASSFQGSGELFF
CDR3 DNA: TGTGCCAGCAGTTTCCAAGGGTCCGGGGAGCTGTTTTTT

J gene: TRBJ1-1
D gene: -
clone size: -
V gene: TRBV5-1
CDR3 protein: CASTIGLLNTEAFF
CDR3 DNA: TGCGCCAGCACAATTGGACTCCTGAACACTGAAGCTTTCTTT

J gene: TRBJ2-5
D gene: -
clone size: -
V gene: TRBV27
CDR3 protein: CASSPYRGSKETQYF
CDR3 DNA: TGTGCCAGCAGTCCATATCGAGGATCCAAAGAGACCCAGTACTTC

J gene: TRBJ2-7
D gene: -
clone size: -
V gene: TRBV29-1
CDR3 protein: CSVGGGPSYEQYF
CDR3 DNA: TGCAGCGTCGGAGGCGGGCCATCCTACGAGCAGTACTTC

J gene: TRBJ1-2
D gene: -
clone size: -
V gene: TRBV5-5
CDR3 protein: CASSLTNNYGYTF
CDR3 DNA: TGTGCCAGCAGCCTAACAAACAACTATGGCTACACCTTC

J gene: TRBJ2-6
D gene: -
clone size: -
V gene: TRBV10-3
CDR3 protein: CAIRGETSSGANVLTF
CDR3 DNA: TGTGCCATCAGGGGGGAAACTAGCTCTGGGGCCAACGTCCTGACTTTC

J gene: TRBJ2-1
D gene: -
clone size: -
V gene: TRBV28
CDR3 protein: CASSSGLSSYNEQFF
CDR3 DNA: TGTGCCAGCAGCTCGGGACTTAGCTCCTACAATGAGCAGTTCTTC

J gene: TRBJ2-1
D gene: -
clone size: -
V gene: TRBV27
CDR3 protein: CASSLMGLKDEQFF
CDR3 DNA: TGTGCCAGCAGTTTGATGGGACTGAAGGATGAGCAGTTCTTC

J gene: TRBJ2-7
D gene: -
clone size: -
V gene: TRBV27
CDR3 protein: CASRAGEGEQYF
CDR3 DNA: TGTGCCAGCAGAGCCGGCGAGGGCGAGCAGTACTTC

J gene: TRBJ1-4
D gene: TRBD1
clone size: -
V gene: TRBV12-3/TRBV12-4
CDR3 protein: CASSLGGQAAKLFF
CDR3 DNA: TGTGCCAGCAGTTTGGGAGGACAGGCGGCAAAACTGTTTTTT

J gene: TRBJ2-7
D gene: -
clone size: -
V gene: TRBV7-9
CDR3 protein: CASSLKPDEQYF
CDR3 DNA: TGTGCCAGCAGCCTAAAACCGGACGAGCAGTACTTC

J gene: TRBJ2-2
D gene: -
clone size: -
V gene: TRBV4-1
CDR3 protein: CASSQVLGTGELFF
CDR3 DNA: TGCGCCAGCAGCCAAGTTCTAGGAACCGGGGAGCTGTTTTTT

J gene: TRBJ2-2
D gene: -
clone size: -
V gene: TRBV4-1
CDR3 protein: CASSQGSPRELFF
CDR3 DNA: TGCGCCAGCAGCCAAGGTTCTCCCCGGGAGCTGTTTTTT

J gene: TRBJ2-2
D gene: -
clone size: -
V gene: TRBV20-1
CDR3 protein: CSAREIQNTGELFF
CDR3 DNA: TGCAGTGCTAGAGAGATCCAGAACACCGGGGAGCTGTTTTTT

J gene: TRBJ2-1
D gene: TRBD2
clone size: once
V gene: TRBV5-8
CDR3 protein: CASSLRSSGRPYNEQFF
CDR3 DNA: TGTGCCAGCAGCTTGCGGTCTAGCGGGAGACCCTACAATGAGCAGTTCTTC

J gene: TRBJ1-1
D gene: -
clone size: -
V gene: TRBV12-3/TRBV12-4
CDR3 protein: CASSPGEGNTEAFF
CDR3 DNA: TGTGCCAGCAGTCCCGGGGAGGGTAACACTGAAGCTTTCTTT

J gene: TRBJ2-7
D gene: TRBD2
clone size: -
V gene: TRBV5-1
CDR3 protein: CASSFYGEGYEQYF
CDR3 DNA: TGCGCCAGCAGCTTCTACGGGGAGGGTTACGAGCAGTACTTC

J gene: TRBJ1-2
D gene: TRBD1
clone size: once
V gene: TRBV12-3/TRBV12-4
CDR3 protein: CASSFGQGSSGYTF
CDR3 DNA: TGTGCCAGCAGTTTTGGACAGGGGAGCAGTGGCTACACCTTC

J gene: TRBJ2-3
D gene: TRBD2
clone size: -
V gene: TRBV27
CDR3 protein: CASSLGLAGEDTQYF
CDR3 DNA: TGTGCCAGCAGTTTGGGGCTAGCGGGAGAGGATACGCAGTATTTT

J gene: TRBJ2-2
D gene: TRBD1
clone size: once
V gene: TRBV29-1
CDR3 protein: CSVGTWYEDRGNTGELFF
CDR3 DNA: TGCAGCGTTGGGACCTGGTATGAGGACAGGGGGAACACCGGGGAGCTGTTTTTT

J gene: TRBJ2-2
D gene: -
clone size: -
V gene: TRBV5-1
CDR3 protein: CASSSNRDTTTGELFF
CDR3 DNA: TGCGCCAGCAGCTCAAACCGGGACACCACCACCGGGGAGCTGTTTTTT

J gene: TRBJ2-7
D gene: -
clone size: once
V gene: TRBV4-1
CDR3 protein: CASSQGLGSYEQYF
CDR3 DNA: TGCGCCAGCAGCCAGGGTCTGGGCTCCTACGAGCAGTACTTC

J gene: TRBJ2-4
D gene: -
clone size: -
V gene: TRBV5-6
CDR3 protein: CASSLGRRGASMVNIQYF
CDR3 DNA: TGTGCCAGCAGCTTGGGCAGGAGGGGCGCGAGCATGGTAAACATTCAGTACTTC

J gene: TRBJ2-1
D gene: TRBD1
clone size: -
V gene: TRBV13
CDR3 protein: CASSDQTGVNEQFF
CDR3 DNA: TGTGCCAGCAGCGACCAGACAGGGGTAAATGAGCAGTTCTTC

J gene: TRBJ2-1
D gene: -
clone size: -
V gene: TRBV11-2
CDR3 protein: CASSLDLKGGNVEQFF
CDR3 DNA: TGTGCCAGCAGCTTAGATCTCAAAGGGGGAAATGTTGAGCAGTTCTTC

J gene: TRBJ2-7
D gene: TRBD2
clone size: -
V gene: TRBV4-1
CDR3 protein: CASSQDGRTSVYEQYF
CDR3 DNA: TGCGCCAGCAGCCAAGATGGGAGGACTAGCGTTTACGAGCAGTACTTC

J gene: TRBJ1-1
D gene: -
clone size: -
V gene: TRBV11-1
CDR3 protein: CASSPAPQGNTEAFF
CDR3 DNA: TGTGCCAGCAGCCCCGCCCCCCAGGGGAACACTGAAGCTTTCTTT

J gene: TRBJ2-3
D gene: -
clone size: -
V gene: TRBV5-6
CDR3 protein: CASSNPGTDTQYF
CDR3 DNA: TGTGCCAGCAGCAATCCAGGGACAGATACGCAGTATTTT

J gene: TRBJ2-7
D gene: -
clone size: once
V gene: TRBV7-8
CDR3 protein: CASSLEVRNEQYF
CDR3 DNA: TGTGCCAGCAGCTTAGAAGTACGTAACGAGCAGTACTTC

J gene: TRBJ2-7
D gene: TRBD1
clone size: -
V gene: TRBV12-3/TRBV12-4
CDR3 protein: CASSSWGTGGAYEQYF
CDR3 DNA: TGTGCCAGCAGTTCCTGGGGGACAGGGGGCGCGTACGAGCAGTACTTC

J gene: TRBJ2-7
D gene: -
clone size: -
V gene: TRBV25-1
CDR3 protein: CASNHWDNSYEQYF
CDR3 DNA: TGTGCCAGCAATCATTGGGACAACTCCTACGAGCAGTACTTC

J gene: TRBJ2-3
D gene: -
clone size: -
V gene: TRBV28
CDR3 protein: CASSWGPRSTDTQYF
CDR3 DNA: TGTGCCAGCAGTTGGGGACCCAGGAGTACAGATACGCAGTATTTT